These T cell receptor beta chains were read from a single sample in a study of glioma-infiltrating T cells. TCRdb reanalysed the multiplex PCR reads using MiXCR and keeps one entry per CDR3 protein. The data contain 300,000 to 400,000 distinct CDR3 sequences, 41% of them seen just once; the ten biggest clones take up 12%. The sample comprised glioma tissue, nonneoplastic brain tissue, or PBMCs (not recorded which). These receptors were obtained from a human donor with low-grade glioma or glioblastoma, undergoing nonglioma brain surgery, or in good health (not recorded which). CDR3s include the opening cysteine and the closing phenylalanine or tryptophan. Each record gives: D gene, V gene, CDR3 length, J gene, clone size, CDR3 DNA, CDR3 protein. A D gene is named only where the DNA matches it firmly. Some rows mark clone size as missing; the rest say once, few, many or name a class of expanded clone.

D gene: TRBD2; V gene: TRBV29-1; CDR3 length: 12; J gene: TRBJ2-1; clone size: once; CDR3 DNA: TGCAGCGCGGGACTAGCGGCTGGTGAGCAGTTCTTC; CDR3 protein: CSAGLAAGEQFF
D gene: -; V gene: TRBV6-1; CDR3 length: 13; J gene: TRBJ1-4; clone size: few; CDR3 DNA: TGTGCCAGCACGGGCAGGAACAATGAAAAACTGTTTTTT; CDR3 protein: CASTGRNNEKLFF
D gene: -; V gene: TRBV7-9; CDR3 length: 15; J gene: TRBJ1-1; clone size: -; CDR3 DNA: TGTGCCAGCAGCTCCGTCAGGGGCACGAACACTGAAGCTTTCTTT; CDR3 protein: CASSSVRGTNTEAFF
D gene: -; V gene: TRBV7-2; CDR3 length: 17; J gene: TRBJ1-2; clone size: -; CDR3 DNA: TGTGCCAGCAGCTTACGCTTCAGGACAGTCACCAGTTATGGCTACACCTTC; CDR3 protein: CASSLRFRTVTSYGYTF
D gene: TRBD1; V gene: TRBV7-8; CDR3 length: 14; J gene: TRBJ2-7; clone size: few; CDR3 DNA: TGTGCCAGCGTTTCGAGACAGGGGATCAACGAGCAGTACTTC; CDR3 protein: CASVSRQGINEQYF
D gene: -; V gene: TRBV4-2; CDR3 length: 14; J gene: TRBJ2-1; clone size: -; CDR3 DNA: TGTGCCAGCAGCCAAGATCTAGCCACCTACGAGCAGTTCTTC; CDR3 protein: CASSQDLATYEQFF
D gene: -; V gene: TRBV25-1; CDR3 length: 14; J gene: TRBJ2-7; clone size: -; CDR3 DNA: TGTGCCCGCAGTGAATTCGGCAGGCAGGACGAGCAGTACTTC; CDR3 protein: CARSEFGRQDEQYF
D gene: TRBD1; V gene: TRBV6-6; CDR3 length: 18; J gene: TRBJ2-7; clone size: -; CDR3 DNA: TGTGCCAGCAGTTCCACCGGGACAGGGGGCTTCTCTTCCTACGAGCAGTACTTC; CDR3 protein: CASSSTGTGGFSSYEQYF
D gene: -; V gene: TRBV7-2; CDR3 length: 14; J gene: TRBJ1-5; clone size: -; CDR3 DNA: TGTGCCAGCAGCTCGACAGGAAACAATCAGCCCCAGCATTTT; CDR3 protein: CASSSTGNNQPQHF
D gene: -; V gene: TRBV15; CDR3 length: 16; J gene: TRBJ2-7; clone size: many; CDR3 DNA: TGTGCCACCAGTAGAAGTCTTGGGGCGGATACCTACGAGCAGTACTTC; CDR3 protein: CATSRSLGADTYEQYF
D gene: -; V gene: TRBV3-1; CDR3 length: 14; J gene: TRBJ2-1; clone size: few; CDR3 DNA: TGTGCCAGCAGCCAAGTTGCTAGCTACAATGAGCAGTTCTTC; CDR3 protein: CASSQVASYNEQFF
D gene: TRBD2; V gene: TRBV20-1; CDR3 length: 16; J gene: TRBJ2-3; clone size: many; CDR3 DNA: TGCAGTGCTAGCGGAGGTAGCGGGAGAAGCACAGATACGCAGTATTTT; CDR3 protein: CSASGGSGRSTDTQYF
D gene: -; V gene: TRBV6-2/TRBV6-3; CDR3 length: 13; J gene: TRBJ2-4; clone size: many; CDR3 DNA: TGTGCCAGCAGAGCCGGGACCGAGGACATTCAGTACTTC; CDR3 protein: CASRAGTEDIQYF
D gene: -; V gene: TRBV11-1; CDR3 length: 14; J gene: TRBJ2-2; clone size: -; CDR3 DNA: TGTGCCAGCAGCCCAGGGGTTAGAACCGGGGAGCTGTTTTTT; CDR3 protein: CASSPGVRTGELFF
D gene: -; V gene: TRBV7-2; CDR3 length: 14; J gene: TRBJ2-2; clone size: few; CDR3 DNA: TGTGCCAGCAGATACAACGGGTTCACCGGGGAGCTGTTTTTT; CDR3 protein: CASRYNGFTGELFF
D gene: -; V gene: TRBV6-4; CDR3 length: 14; J gene: TRBJ1-6; clone size: few; CDR3 DNA: TGTGCCAGCAGTATCGGCCCTGGCAATTCACCCCTCCACTTT; CDR3 protein: CASSIGPGNSPLHF
D gene: TRBD1; V gene: TRBV20-1; CDR3 length: 13; J gene: TRBJ1-2; clone size: many; CDR3 DNA: TGCAGTGCAGGGACAGGGTCACGCTATGGCTACACCTTC; CDR3 protein: CSAGTGSRYGYTF
D gene: -; V gene: TRBV6-8; CDR3 length: 15; J gene: TRBJ2-7; clone size: -; CDR3 DNA: TGTGCCAGCAACCTAACGGGAAGGGGGGTCTACGAGCAGTACTTC; CDR3 protein: CASNLTGRGVYEQYF
D gene: -; V gene: TRBV6-5; CDR3 length: 15; J gene: TRBJ1-6; clone size: many; CDR3 DNA: TGTGCCAGCAGTTACTCGGGGTCGATGAATTCACCCCTCCACTTT; CDR3 protein: CASSYSGSMNSPLHF
D gene: -; V gene: TRBV7-2; CDR3 length: 15; J gene: TRBJ2-5; clone size: -; CDR3 DNA: TGTGCCAGCAGCCTAGTACGGGGGCAAGGAGAGACCCAGTACTTC; CDR3 protein: CASSLVRGQGETQYF
D gene: -; V gene: TRBV6-1; CDR3 length: 11; J gene: TRBJ2-3; clone size: many; CDR3 DNA: TGTGCCAGCAGGGAGCGGGCTACGCAGTATTTT; CDR3 protein: CASRERATQYF
D gene: TRBD2; V gene: TRBV28; CDR3 length: 13; J gene: TRBJ2-7; clone size: few; CDR3 DNA: TGTGCCAGCAGCATCGGGGGGTTCGCAGAGCAGTACTTC; CDR3 protein: CASSIGGFAEQYF
D gene: -; V gene: TRBV11-2; CDR3 length: 14; J gene: TRBJ2-3; clone size: -; CDR3 DNA: TGTGCCAGCGCGCTTAAGGGTGGCACAGATACGCAGTATTTT; CDR3 protein: CASALKGGTDTQYF
D gene: TRBD1; V gene: TRBV27; CDR3 length: 14; J gene: TRBJ2-5; clone size: many; CDR3 DNA: TGTGCCAGCAGAGGGACAGCTCCTAGGGGGACCCAGTACTTC; CDR3 protein: CASRGTAPRGTQYF
D gene: -; V gene: TRBV6-5; CDR3 length: 18; J gene: TRBJ1-1; clone size: many; CDR3 DNA: TGTGCCAGCAGTTACTCCTACTATCCGGGCCATGGGGGCACTGAAGCTTTCTTT; CDR3 protein: CASSYSYYPGHGGTEAFF
D gene: -; V gene: TRBV18; CDR3 length: 12; J gene: TRBJ1-1; clone size: once; CDR3 DNA: TGTGCCAGCTCACCACCAGGCCTTGAAGCTTTCTTT; CDR3 protein: CASSPPGLEAFF
D gene: -; V gene: TRBV10-3; CDR3 length: 12; J gene: TRBJ1-6; clone size: -; CDR3 DNA: TGTGCCATCAGTGGCTCAGGTTCATCCCTCCACTTT; CDR3 protein: CAISGSGSSLHF
D gene: -; V gene: TRBV7-2; CDR3 length: 15; J gene: TRBJ1-5; clone size: few; CDR3 DNA: TGTGCCAGCAGCCTGACACGCGATAGCAATCAGCCCCAGCATTTT; CDR3 protein: CASSLTRDSNQPQHF
D gene: -; V gene: TRBV4-3; CDR3 length: 16; J gene: TRBJ2-7; clone size: -; CDR3 DNA: TGCGCCAGCAGCCAAGATCGGGCAGTCCTGTCCTACGAGCAGTACTTC; CDR3 protein: CASSQDRAVLSYEQYF
D gene: -; V gene: TRBV6-2/TRBV6-3; CDR3 length: 14; J gene: TRBJ2-5; clone size: many; CDR3 DNA: TGTGCCAGCAGCCGCGGGGCGATTCAAGAGACCCAGTACTTC; CDR3 protein: CASSRGAIQETQYF
D gene: TRBD2; V gene: TRBV2; CDR3 length: 16; J gene: TRBJ2-1; clone size: -; CDR3 DNA: TGTGCCAGCAGTGTACTAGCGGGAGGGGGGTACAATGAGCAGTTCTTC; CDR3 protein: CASSVLAGGGYNEQFF
D gene: -; V gene: TRBV29-1; CDR3 length: 13; J gene: TRBJ2-3; clone size: -; CDR3 DNA: TGCAGCGCGGCCGACGGGGGCACAGATACGCAGTATTTT; CDR3 protein: CSAADGGTDTQYF
D gene: -; V gene: TRBV28; CDR3 length: 15; J gene: TRBJ1-5; clone size: many; CDR3 DNA: TGTGCCAGCAGTTCATCAGCCTATAGCAATCAGCCCCAGCATTTT; CDR3 protein: CASSSSAYSNQPQHF
D gene: TRBD1; V gene: TRBV12-3/TRBV12-4; CDR3 length: 13; J gene: TRBJ1-1; clone size: -; CDR3 DNA: TGTGCCAGCAGTTCAGGACAGGATACTGAAGCTTTCTTT; CDR3 protein: CASSSGQDTEAFF
D gene: -; V gene: TRBV2; CDR3 length: 14; J gene: TRBJ1-1; clone size: -; CDR3 DNA: TGTGCCAGCAGTGATATTAAAGGAAACACTGAAGCTTTCTTT; CDR3 protein: CASSDIKGNTEAFF
D gene: TRBD1; V gene: TRBV6-9; CDR3 length: 13; J gene: TRBJ1-2; clone size: -; CDR3 DNA: TGTGCCAACAGTTTACCGGGACAGAGAGGCTACACCTTC; CDR3 protein: CANSLPGQRGYTF
D gene: -; V gene: TRBV12-3/TRBV12-4; CDR3 length: 14; J gene: TRBJ1-5; clone size: -; CDR3 DNA: TGTGCCAGCAGTTGGGCCAGGGGCAATCAGCCCCAGCATTTT; CDR3 protein: CASSWARGNQPQHF
D gene: -; V gene: TRBV4-1; CDR3 length: 14; J gene: TRBJ1-1; clone size: -; CDR3 DNA: TGCGCCAGCAGCCAAGCTGAGGGTAATACTGAAGCTTTCTTT; CDR3 protein: CASSQAEGNTEAFF
D gene: TRBD1; V gene: TRBV7-2; CDR3 length: 14; J gene: TRBJ1-1; clone size: -; CDR3 DNA: TGTGCCAGCAGCTTCGACAGGGGAACTGGTGGAGCTTTCTTT; CDR3 protein: CASSFDRGTGGAFF
D gene: TRBD1; V gene: TRBV4-1; CDR3 length: 15; J gene: TRBJ1-5; clone size: -; CDR3 DNA: TGCGCCAGCAGCCAAGTAGAGGGGGCTGTTCAGCCCCAGCATTTT; CDR3 protein: CASSQVEGAVQPQHF
D gene: TRBD2; V gene: TRBV27; CDR3 length: 16; J gene: TRBJ2-7; clone size: -; CDR3 DNA: TGTGCCAGCAGTCCACTACTAGCGGGAGGGCCGGGCGAGCAGTACTTC; CDR3 protein: CASSPLLAGGPGEQYF
D gene: TRBD2; V gene: TRBV20-1; CDR3 length: 15; J gene: TRBJ2-4; clone size: once; CDR3 DNA: TGCAGTACTGGGACTAGCGGGAGGGCCTTCAACATTCAGTACTTC; CDR3 protein: CSTGTSGRAFNIQYF
D gene: TRBD1; V gene: TRBV4-3; CDR3 length: 15; J gene: TRBJ2-7; clone size: -; CDR3 DNA: TGCGCCAGCAGCCAAGATAGGGGGCACTCCTACGAGCAGTACTTC; CDR3 protein: CASSQDRGHSYEQYF
D gene: -; V gene: TRBV29-1; CDR3 length: 8; J gene: TRBJ1-1; clone size: -; CDR3 DNA: TGCAGCGTCTCCCCGGAGGTCTTT; CDR3 protein: CSVSPEVF
D gene: TRBD1; V gene: TRBV6-1; CDR3 length: 14; J gene: TRBJ1-3; clone size: few; CDR3 DNA: TGTGCCAGCAGTGAACAGGGGGCTGGAAACACTATATATTTT; CDR3 protein: CASSEQGAGNTIYF
D gene: TRBD1; V gene: TRBV20-1; CDR3 length: 16; J gene: TRBJ1-4; clone size: many; CDR3 DNA: TGCAGTGCTAGAGATTCAAGACAGGGGGATCGAGAAAAACTGTTTTTT; CDR3 protein: CSARDSRQGDREKLFF
D gene: TRBD2; V gene: TRBV27; CDR3 length: 15; J gene: TRBJ2-7; clone size: many; CDR3 DNA: TGTGCCAGCAGTCCGGGGACTAGCGGGACGGGCGAGCAGTACTTC; CDR3 protein: CASSPGTSGTGEQYF
D gene: -; V gene: TRBV2; CDR3 length: 13; J gene: TRBJ2-1; clone size: -; CDR3 DNA: TGTGCCAGCGTAAAAGGGACCTACAATGAGCAGTCCTTC; CDR3 protein: CASVKGTYNEQSF
D gene: TRBD2; V gene: TRBV7-9; CDR3 length: 16; J gene: TRBJ2-7; clone size: few; CDR3 DNA: TGTGCCAGCAGCTTAGGTCTAGCGGGACGGACCTACGAGCAGTACTTC; CDR3 protein: CASSLGLAGRTYEQYF
D gene: TRBD1; V gene: TRBV7-9; CDR3 length: 15; J gene: TRBJ1-1; clone size: few; CDR3 DNA: TGTGCCAGCAGCTTGGACAGGGGCCTAGGCGCTGAAGCTTTCTTT; CDR3 protein: CASSLDRGLGAEAFF
D gene: TRBD1; V gene: TRBV6-1; CDR3 length: 16; J gene: TRBJ2-1; clone size: many; CDR3 DNA: TGTGCCAGCAGTGGGGGACAGGGGAGCTCCTACAATGAGCAGTTCTTC; CDR3 protein: CASSGGQGSSYNEQFF
D gene: TRBD1; V gene: TRBV12-3/TRBV12-4; CDR3 length: 18; J gene: TRBJ2-1; clone size: -; CDR3 DNA: TGTGCCAGCACCGTCGCTCGCAGGGGTTTGACAGGGGACAATGAGCAGTTCTTC; CDR3 protein: CASTVARRGLTGDNEQFF
D gene: TRBD2; V gene: TRBV29-1; CDR3 length: 21; J gene: TRBJ2-1; clone size: -; CDR3 DNA: TGCAGCGTTGCGCCATTCTCGACTAGCGGGAGGGCCCCCCTAAGAGACAATGAGCAGTTCTTC; CDR3 protein: CSVAPFSTSGRAPLRDNEQFF
D gene: TRBD2; V gene: TRBV27; CDR3 length: 15; J gene: TRBJ2-1; clone size: -; CDR3 DNA: TGTGGCAGCAGCCCTGGACTAGCCTCCTACAATGAGCAGTTCTTC; CDR3 protein: CGSSPGLASYNEQFF
D gene: TRBD2; V gene: TRBV7-2; CDR3 length: 15; J gene: TRBJ2-2; clone size: -; CDR3 DNA: TGTGCCAGCAGCTTCGGGGCGGGAGTAGACGGGGAGCTGTTTTTT; CDR3 protein: CASSFGAGVDGELFF
D gene: -; V gene: TRBV12-3/TRBV12-4; CDR3 length: 15; J gene: TRBJ2-7; clone size: -; CDR3 DNA: TGTGCCAGCAGTCCAGAGGGGTCCCCCTCCTACGAGCAGTACTTC; CDR3 protein: CASSPEGSPSYEQYF
D gene: -; V gene: TRBV11-1; CDR3 length: 15; J gene: TRBJ2-6; clone size: -; CDR3 DNA: TGTGCCAGCAGCGCTGACATCTCTGGGGCCAACGTCCTGACTTTC; CDR3 protein: CASSADISGANVLTF